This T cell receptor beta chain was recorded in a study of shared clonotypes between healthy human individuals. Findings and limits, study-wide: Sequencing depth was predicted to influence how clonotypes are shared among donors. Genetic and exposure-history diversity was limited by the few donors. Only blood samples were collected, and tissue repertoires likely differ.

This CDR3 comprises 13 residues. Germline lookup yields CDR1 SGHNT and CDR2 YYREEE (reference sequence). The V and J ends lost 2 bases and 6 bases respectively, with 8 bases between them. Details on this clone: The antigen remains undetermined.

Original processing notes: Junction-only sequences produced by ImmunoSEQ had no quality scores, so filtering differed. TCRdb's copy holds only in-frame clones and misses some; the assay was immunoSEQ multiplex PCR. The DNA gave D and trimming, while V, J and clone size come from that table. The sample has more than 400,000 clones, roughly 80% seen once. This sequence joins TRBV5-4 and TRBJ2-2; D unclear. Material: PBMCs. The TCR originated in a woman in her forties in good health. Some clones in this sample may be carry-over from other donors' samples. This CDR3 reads CASSLVGAGELFF. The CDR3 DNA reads TGTGCCAGCAGCTTAGTTGGGGCCGGGGAGCTGTTTTTT.